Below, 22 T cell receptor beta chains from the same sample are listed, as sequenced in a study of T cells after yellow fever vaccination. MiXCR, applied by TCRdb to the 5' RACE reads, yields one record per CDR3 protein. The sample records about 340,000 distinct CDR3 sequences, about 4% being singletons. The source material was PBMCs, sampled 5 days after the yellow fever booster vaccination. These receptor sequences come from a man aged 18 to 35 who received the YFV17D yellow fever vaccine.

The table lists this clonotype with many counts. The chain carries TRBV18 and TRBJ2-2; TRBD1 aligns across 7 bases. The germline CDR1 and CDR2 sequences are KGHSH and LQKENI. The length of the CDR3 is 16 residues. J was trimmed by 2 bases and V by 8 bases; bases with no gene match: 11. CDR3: CASKSWDSQNTGELFF. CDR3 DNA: TGTGCCAGCAAAAGTTGGGACAGCCAAAACACCGGGGAGCTGTTTTTT. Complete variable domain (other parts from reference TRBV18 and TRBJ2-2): NAGVMQNPRHLVRRRGQEARLRCSPMKGHSHVYWYRQLPEEGLKFMVYLQKENIIDESGMPKERFSAEFPKEGPSILRIQQVVRGDSAAYFCASKSWDSQNTGELFFGEGSRLTVL.

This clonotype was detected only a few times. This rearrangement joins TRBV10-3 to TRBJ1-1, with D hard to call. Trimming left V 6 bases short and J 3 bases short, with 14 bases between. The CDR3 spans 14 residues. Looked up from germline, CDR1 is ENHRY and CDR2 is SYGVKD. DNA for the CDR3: TGTGCCATCAGGGGTTTTGGGCAGCACACTGAAGCTTTCTTT. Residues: CAIRGFGQHTEAFF.

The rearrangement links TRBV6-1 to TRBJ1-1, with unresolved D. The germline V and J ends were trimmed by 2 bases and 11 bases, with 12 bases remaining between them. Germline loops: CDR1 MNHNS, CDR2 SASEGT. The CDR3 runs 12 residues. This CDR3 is CASSETSLGAFF. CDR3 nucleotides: TGTGCCAGCAGTGAAACCTCTCTGGGGGCTTTCTTT.

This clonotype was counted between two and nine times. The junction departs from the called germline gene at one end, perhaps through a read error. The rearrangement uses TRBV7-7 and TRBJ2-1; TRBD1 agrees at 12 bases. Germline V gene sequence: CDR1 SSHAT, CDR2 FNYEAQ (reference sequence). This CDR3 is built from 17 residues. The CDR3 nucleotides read TGTGCTAGCAGCTTAGGTGGCGGGACAGGGGGCTGGAATGAGCAGTTCTTC. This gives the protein CASSLGGGTGGWNEQFF.

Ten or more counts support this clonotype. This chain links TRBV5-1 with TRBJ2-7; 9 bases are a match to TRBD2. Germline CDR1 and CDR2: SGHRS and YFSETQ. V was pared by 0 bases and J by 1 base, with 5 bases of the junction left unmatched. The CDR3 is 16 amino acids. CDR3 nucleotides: TGCGCCAGCAGCTTGGGACTAGCGGTCGTATCCTACGAGCAGTACTTC. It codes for CASSLGLAVVSYEQYF.

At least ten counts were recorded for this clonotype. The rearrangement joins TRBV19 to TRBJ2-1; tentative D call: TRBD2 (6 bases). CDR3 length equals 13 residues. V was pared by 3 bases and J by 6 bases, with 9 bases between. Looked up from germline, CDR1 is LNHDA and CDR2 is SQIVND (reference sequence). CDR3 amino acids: CASSIGTANEQFF. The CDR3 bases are TGTGCCAGTAGTATCGGGACTGCCAATGAGCAGTTCTTC.

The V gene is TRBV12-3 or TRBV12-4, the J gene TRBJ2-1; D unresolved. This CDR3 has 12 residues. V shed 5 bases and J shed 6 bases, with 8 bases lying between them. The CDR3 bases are TGTGCCAGCAGTCCCCTTGGCAATGAGCAGTTCTTC. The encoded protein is CASSPLGNEQFF.

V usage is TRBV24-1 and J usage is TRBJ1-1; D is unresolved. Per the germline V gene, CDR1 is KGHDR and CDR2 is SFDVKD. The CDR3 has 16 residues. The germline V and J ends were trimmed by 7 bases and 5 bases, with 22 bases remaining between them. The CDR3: CATSRAEEGGRTEAFF. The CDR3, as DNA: TGTGCCACCAGCCGTGCGGAGGAGGGCGGCAGGACTGAAGCTTTCTTT.

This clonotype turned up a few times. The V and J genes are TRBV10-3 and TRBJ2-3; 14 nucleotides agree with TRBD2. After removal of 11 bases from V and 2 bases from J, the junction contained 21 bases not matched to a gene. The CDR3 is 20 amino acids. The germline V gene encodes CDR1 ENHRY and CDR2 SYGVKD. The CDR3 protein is CALPPPTATSGGDLTDTQYF. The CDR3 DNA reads TGTGCCCTCCCCCCCCCCACCGCGACTAGCGGGGGGGATCTCACAGATACGCAGTATTTT.

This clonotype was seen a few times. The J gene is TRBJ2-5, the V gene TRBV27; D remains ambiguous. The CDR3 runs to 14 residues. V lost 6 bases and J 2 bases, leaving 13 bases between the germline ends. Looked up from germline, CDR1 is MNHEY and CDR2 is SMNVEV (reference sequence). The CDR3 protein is CASSQLGTQETQYF. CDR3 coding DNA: TGTGCCAGCAGCCAATTGGGAACTCAAGAGACCCAGTACTTC.

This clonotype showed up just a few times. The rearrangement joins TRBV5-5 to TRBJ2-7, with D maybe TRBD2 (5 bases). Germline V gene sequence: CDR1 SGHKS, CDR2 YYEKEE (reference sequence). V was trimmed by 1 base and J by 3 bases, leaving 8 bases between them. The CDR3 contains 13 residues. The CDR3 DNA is TGTGCCAGCAGCTTGACAGACTACTACGAGCAGTACGTC. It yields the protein CASSLTDYYEQYV.

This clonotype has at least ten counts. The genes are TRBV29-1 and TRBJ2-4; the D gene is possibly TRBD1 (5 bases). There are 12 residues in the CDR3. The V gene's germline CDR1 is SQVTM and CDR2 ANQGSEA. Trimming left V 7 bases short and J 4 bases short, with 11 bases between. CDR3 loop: CSASSGKNIQYF. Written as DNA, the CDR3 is TGCAGCGCGAGTTCAGGGAAAAACATTCAGTACTTC. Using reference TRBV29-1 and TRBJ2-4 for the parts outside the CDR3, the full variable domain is SAVISQKPSRDICQRGTSLTIQCQVDSQVTMMFWYRQQPGQSLTLIATANQGSEATYESGFVIDKFPISRPNLTFSTLTVSNMSPEDSSIYLCSASSGKNIQYFGAGTRLSVL.

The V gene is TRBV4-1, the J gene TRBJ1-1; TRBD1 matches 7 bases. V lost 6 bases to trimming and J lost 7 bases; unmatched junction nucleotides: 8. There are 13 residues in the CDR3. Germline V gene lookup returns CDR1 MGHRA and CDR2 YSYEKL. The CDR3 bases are TGCGCCAGCAGTGCCGGGACAGCGCTTGAAGCTTTCTTT. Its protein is CASSAGTALEAFF.

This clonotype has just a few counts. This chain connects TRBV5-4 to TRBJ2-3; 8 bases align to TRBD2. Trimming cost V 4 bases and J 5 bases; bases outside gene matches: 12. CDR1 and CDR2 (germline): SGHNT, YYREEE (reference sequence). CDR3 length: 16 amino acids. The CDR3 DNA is TGTGCCAGCAGCCGCTCGGTCGGGGGGGCCGAAGATACGCAGTATTTT. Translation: CASSRSVGGAEDTQYF. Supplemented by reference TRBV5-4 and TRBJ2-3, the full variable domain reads ETGVTQSPTHLIKTRGQQVTLRCSSQSGHNTVSWYQQALGQGPQFIFQYYREEENGRGNFPPRFSGLQFPNYSSELNVNALELDDSALYLCASSRSVGGAEDTQYFGPGTRLTVL.

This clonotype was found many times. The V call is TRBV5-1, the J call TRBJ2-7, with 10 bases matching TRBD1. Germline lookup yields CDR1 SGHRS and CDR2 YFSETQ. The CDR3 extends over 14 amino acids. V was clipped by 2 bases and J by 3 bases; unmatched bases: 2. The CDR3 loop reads CASSFGTGDYEQYF. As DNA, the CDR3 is TGCGCCAGCAGCTTCGGGACAGGGGACTACGAGCAGTACTTC.

CDR3 in DNA: TGTGCCAGCAGACTGGATAGGACAGGGGGGATATCCTACGAGCAGTACGTC. Translating gives CASRLDRTGGISYEQYV. V gene TRBV27 combines with J gene TRBJ2-7; 10 positions match TRBD1. Trimming took 6 bases from V and 1 from J; bases not matched to a gene: 12. CDR3 length: 17 amino acids. Germline CDR1 and CDR2: MNHEY and SMNVEV (reference sequence).

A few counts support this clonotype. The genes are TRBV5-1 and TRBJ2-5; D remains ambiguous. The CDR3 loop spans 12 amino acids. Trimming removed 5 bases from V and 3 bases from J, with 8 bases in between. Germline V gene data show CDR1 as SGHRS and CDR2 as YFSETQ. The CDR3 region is CASSTSEETQYF. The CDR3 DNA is TGCGCCAGCAGTACGTCAGAAGAGACCCAGTACTTC.

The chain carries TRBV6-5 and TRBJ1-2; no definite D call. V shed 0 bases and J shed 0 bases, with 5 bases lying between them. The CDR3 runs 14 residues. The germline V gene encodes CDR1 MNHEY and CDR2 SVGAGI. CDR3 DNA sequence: TGTGCCAGCAGTTACTCGTATACTAACTATGGCTACACCTTC. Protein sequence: CASSYSYTNYGYTF.

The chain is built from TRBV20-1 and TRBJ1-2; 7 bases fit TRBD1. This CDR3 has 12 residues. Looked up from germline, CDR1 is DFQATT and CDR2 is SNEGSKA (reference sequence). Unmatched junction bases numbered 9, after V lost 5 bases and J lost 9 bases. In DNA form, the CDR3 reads TGCAGTGCTTTCGACAGGGAGAGGAGCTACACCTTC. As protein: CSAFDRERSYTF.

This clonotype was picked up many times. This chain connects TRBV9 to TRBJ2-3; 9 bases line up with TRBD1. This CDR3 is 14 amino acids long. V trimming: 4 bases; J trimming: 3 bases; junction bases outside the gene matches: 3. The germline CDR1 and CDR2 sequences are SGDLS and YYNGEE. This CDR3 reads CASSRDRVTDTQYF. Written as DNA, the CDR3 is TGTGCCAGCAGCCGGGACAGGGTAACAGATACGCAGTATTTT.

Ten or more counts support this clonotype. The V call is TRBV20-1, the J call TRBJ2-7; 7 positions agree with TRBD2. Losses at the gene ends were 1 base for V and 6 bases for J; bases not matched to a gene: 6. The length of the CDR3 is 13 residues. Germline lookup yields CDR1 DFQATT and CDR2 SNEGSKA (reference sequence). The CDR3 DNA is TGCAGTGCTAGAGGAGCGGGACCCCTCGAGCAGTACGTC. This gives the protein CSARGAGPLEQYV.

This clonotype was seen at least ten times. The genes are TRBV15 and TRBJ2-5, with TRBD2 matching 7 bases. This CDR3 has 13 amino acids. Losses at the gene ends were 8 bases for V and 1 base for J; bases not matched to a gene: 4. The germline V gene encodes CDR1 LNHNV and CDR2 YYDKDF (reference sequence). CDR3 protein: CATGGGIQETQYF. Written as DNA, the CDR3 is TGTGCCACCGGGGGGGGAATCCAAGAGACCCAGTACTTC. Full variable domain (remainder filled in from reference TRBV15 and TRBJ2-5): DAMVIQNPRYQVTQFGKPVTLSCSQTLNHNVMYWYQQKSSQAPKLLFHYYDKDFNNEADTPDNFQSRRPNTSFCFLDIRSPGLGDTAMYLCATGGGIQETQYFGPGTRLLVL.